This TCR beta chain was obtained from a study of radiation and T cells in renal cell carcinoma. Study-wide results and caveats: Pretreatment tumor biopsies were lacking, so baseline clonotypes are unknown. From baseline, blood top tumor clonotypes peaked at 2 weeks post-radiation.

Of note for this clone: What it binds is not known.

Documented time point: blood 4 weeks post-SBRT, at nephrectomy. Specified treatment: 15 Gy SBRT to primary tumor, nephrectomy 4 weeks later. Nephrectomy followed 15 Gy stereotactic body radiation by 4 weeks. Germline CDR1 MNHEY, CDR2 SVGAGI. This CDR3 spans 11 amino acids. The V gene lost 7 bases and the J gene lost 0 bases, with 2 bases spanning the gap. Assay used: immunoSEQ multiplex PCR; TCRdb lists only in-frame clones, some missing. The sample carries 130,000 to 150,000 clones, roughly 90% recorded once. The starting material was blood, obtained from a patient whose treatment included radiotherapy and nephrectomy. This receptor was obtained from a woman aged 45-65 years with renal cell carcinoma. The V call is TRBV6-5, the J call TRBJ2-3, with unresolved D. Here the CDR3 reads CASKSTDTQYF. The CDR3 DNA sequence: TGTGCCAGCAAAAGCACAGATACGCAGTATTTT.